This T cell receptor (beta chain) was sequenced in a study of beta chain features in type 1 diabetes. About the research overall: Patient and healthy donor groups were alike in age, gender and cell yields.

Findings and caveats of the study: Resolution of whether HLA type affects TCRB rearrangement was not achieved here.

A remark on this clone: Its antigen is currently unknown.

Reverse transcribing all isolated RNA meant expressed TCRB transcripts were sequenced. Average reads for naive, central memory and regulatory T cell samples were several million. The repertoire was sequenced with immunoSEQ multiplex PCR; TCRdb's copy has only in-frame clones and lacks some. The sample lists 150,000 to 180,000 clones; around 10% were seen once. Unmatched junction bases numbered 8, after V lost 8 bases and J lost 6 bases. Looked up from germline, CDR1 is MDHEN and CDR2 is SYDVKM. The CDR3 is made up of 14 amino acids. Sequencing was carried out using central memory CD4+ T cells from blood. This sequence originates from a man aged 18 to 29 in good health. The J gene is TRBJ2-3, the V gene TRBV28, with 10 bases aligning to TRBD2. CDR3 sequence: CASGPAGGGDTQYF. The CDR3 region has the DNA TGTGCCAGCGGACCAGCGGGAGGGGGGGATACGCAGTATTTT.